This paragraph covers one T cell receptor (beta chain) sequence. Antigen unknown. Prepared libraries of TCR beta cDNA carried unique molecular identifiers. TCRdb used MiXCR to reprocess the PCR reads, holding one entry per CDR3 protein. In the table there are about 430,000 distinct CDR3 sequences, 35% to 45% of which are singletons. This sample stems from a study of post-analysis software for immune sequencing data. From germline, CDR1 is SGHTA and CDR2 FQGTGA. CDR3 length equals 18 residues. V dropped 2 bases and J dropped 5; count of bases not matched to a gene: 17. Study results and limitations: Patients carried roughly 5 TRBV segments more frequently than controls did, and TRBV5-6, TRBV5-1 and TRBV20-1 were among them. The study found significantly lower normalized Chao1 diversity in multiple sclerosis patients than in controls. F measure grouped same-batch samples tightly together.

Source material: blood. This clonotype originated in a girl aged 2 to 10 with multiple sclerosis. This chain uses TRBV7-3 with TRBJ2-5, with TRBD1 identical over 7 bases. Here the CDR3 DNA reads TGTGCCAGCAGCTTAGGACCTTCGAACCTGGGACAGAGGGAGACCCAGTACTTC. Translating gives CASSLGPSNLGQRETQYF.